This TCR beta chain is from a study of shared clonotypes between healthy human individuals. The CDR3 is 16 amino acids. Germline CDR1 reads KGHSH; CDR2 reads LQKENI. The V segment lost 0 bases and the J segment 3 bases; nucleotides outside the gene matches: 5. Into CD45RA+ naive and CD45RA-negative memory subsets, the CD4+ cells were split. Deep was the level used in running the assay. Generated by immunoSEQ multiplex PCR, the TCRdb table keeps only in-frame clones and is missing some. This sample has under 1,100,000 clones, with under 80% found just once. Study observations and caveats: There were few donors, and this limited the genetic and exposure-history diversity represented. A reduction in generation probabilities was seen for non-shared clonotypes relative to those shared by all four donors.

About this clone itself: Its antigen remains unknown.

The sequence was obtained from a man aged 18 to 35 in good health. This chain links TRBV18 with TRBJ2-7; 10 positions agree with TRBD2. Sequencing was carried out using memory CD4+ T cells sorted from blood. Noted subset: CD45RA-negative fraction. CDR3 nucleotide sequence: TGTGCCAGCTCACCACCAAGCGGGAGGGCCTTCTACGAGCAGTACTTC. Translated, it gives CASSPPSGRAFYEQYF.